The T cell receptor beta chain described here comes from a study of blood T cell repertoires in COVID-19. Study-wide background: Samples of COVID-19 (acute and convalescent) were obtained from the United States, Italy and Spain. PBMCs, B-cell-depleted T cells, or T cells were the source of the cDNA or gDNA that made up the material.

The CDR3 runs 16 residues. CDR1 is LGHDT and CDR2 is YNNKEL in the germline V gene (reference sequence). V was cut by 0 bases and J by 3 bases, with 13 bases left in between. Libraries were prepared by immunoSEQ multiplex PCR; TCRdb keeps only in-frame clonotypes and omits some of them. The table includes 150,000 to 200,000 clones, more than 75% detected once. The study assigned cohorts using participant-reported clinical history. Two consecutive negative NP/OP PCR tests, clearance, or resolved symptoms defined Cohort 3 recovery. The source of this sequence is a man aged 35 to 55 who had recovered from COVID-19. This sequence joins TRBV3-1 (or the pseudogene TRBV3-2) and TRBJ2-3; a weak D match, TRBD1 (5 bases). Input material: PBMCs or T cells enriched from blood (not recorded which). In DNA form, the CDR3 reads TGTGCCAGCAGCCAAGACCCAGGGTTCGGGACAGATACGCAGTATTTT. This sequence encodes CASSQDPGFGTDTQYF.